Listed below are T cell receptor beta chains from one sample, sequenced in a study of cytomegalovirus exposure and HLA in healthy donors. Profiling relied on immunoSEQ multiplex PCR, and the TCRdb table lists in-frame clones only, not all of them. In the table there are 30,000 to 35,000 clones, roughly 78% of which are singletons. The sample consisted of PBMCs. These receptors all come from a male donor in good health and CMV-seronegative. Each CDR3 is given with its conserved first and last residue. A D gene is named only where the DNA matches it firmly. The size entry is marked missing in some rows and otherwise reads once, few, many or a size class.

TRBD1	TRBV14	TRBJ2-1	-	CASSPLGQGNDEQFF	TGTGCCAGCAGCCCCTTGGGACAGGGTAACGATGAGCAGTTCTTC
-	TRBV28	TRBJ1-3	-	CASSLLTASGNTIYF	TGTGCCAGCAGTTTACTGACTGCCTCTGGAAACACCATATATTTT
TRBD1	TRBV5-4	TRBJ2-7	-	CASSRFGQVSYEQYF	TGTGCCAGCAGCCGTTTCGGACAGGTCTCCTACGAGCAGTACTTC
TRBD1	TRBV6-6	TRBJ1-1	-	CASSPGTGADTEAFF	TGTGCCAGCAGTCCCGGGACAGGGGCGGACACTGAAGCTTTCTTT
-	TRBV10-2	TRBJ1-5	few	CAAGGNQPQHF	TGCGCCGCCGGGGGGAATCAGCCCCAGCATTTT
-	TRBV21-1	TRBJ1-5	-	CASSNLQGGNRGNQPQHF	TGTGCCAGCAGCAACTTACAGGGGGGAAATAGGGGAAATCAGCCCCAGCATTTT
-	TRBV6-6	TRBJ2-1	-	CASSYVSGNFHNEQFF	TGTGCCAGCAGTTACGTATCGGGGAATTTTCACAATGAGCAGTTCTTC
-	TRBV7-8	TRBJ1-1	-	CASSLVEGLDTEAFF	TGTGCCAGCAGCTTAGTGGAGGGTTTGGACACTGAAGCTTTCTTT
TRBD2	TRBV4-3	TRBJ2-5	-	CASSQGTGGLLETQYF	TGCGCCAGCAGCCAAGGCACGGGGGGGCTTTTGGAGACCCAGTACTTC
TRBD1	TRBV5-4	TRBJ2-2	-	CASSRQGVVGELFF	TGTGCCAGCAGCCGACAGGGAGTGGTCGGGGAGCTGTTTTTT
TRBD1	TRBV29-1	TRBJ1-4	-	CSVGRTGGQEKLFF	TGCAGCGTCGGACGGACAGGGGGTCAGGAAAAACTGTTTTTT
-	TRBV7-8	TRBJ1-4	once	CASSLDAWSEKLFF	TGTGCCAGCAGCTTAGACGCGTGGAGTGAAAAACTGTTTTTT
TRBD1	TRBV9	TRBJ2-7	-	CASSVDWDRGHEQYF	TGTGCCAGCAGCGTAGACTGGGACAGGGGCCACGAGCAGTACTTC
TRBD1	TRBV5-1	TRBJ2-3	-	CASSSVQGNTQYF	TGCGCCAGCAGCTCCGTACAGGGGAATACGCAGTATTTT
TRBD1	TRBV5-6	TRBJ1-1	few	CASSSWTGRTEAFF	TGTGCCAGCAGCTCGTGGACAGGGAGAACTGAAGCTTTCTTT
-	TRBV27	TRBJ2-5	-	CASSLSGSGWETQYF	TGTGCCAGCAGTTTATCGGGGTCAGGGTGGGAGACCCAGTACTTC
TRBD1	TRBV6-5	TRBJ2-7	-	CASRMGTGVYEQYF	TGTGCCAGCAGGATGGGGACAGGGGTCTACGAGCAGTACTTC
TRBD1	TRBV19	TRBJ1-1	-	CASSTGTGGTEAFF	TGTGCCAGTAGTACTGGGACAGGGGGCACTGAAGCTTTCTTT
-	TRBV30	TRBJ1-2	-	CAWSLRYGYTF	TGTGCCTGGAGCCTACGGTATGGCTACACCTTC
-	TRBV5-6	TRBJ1-2	-	CASSYGYGYTF	TGTGCCAGCAGCTACGGGTATGGCTACACCTTC
TRBD1	TRBV9	TRBJ1-2	-	CASSVDDRAYGYTF	TGTGCCAGCAGCGTAGACGACAGGGCGTATGGCTACACCTTC
-	TRBV6-5	TRBJ2-6	-	CASRGRGANVLTF	TGTGCCAGCAGGGGCAGGGGGGCCAACGTCCTGACTTTC
TRBD2	TRBV7-2	TRBJ2-7	-	CASSLAFGLAMRYEQYF	TGTGCCAGCAGCTTAGCTTTCGGACTAGCGATGCGCTACGAGCAGTACTTC
-	TRBV7-6	TRBJ2-5	-	CASSLALRGETQYF	TGTGCCAGCAGCTTAGCGCTAAGGGGCGAGACCCAGTACTTC
-	TRBV30	TRBJ1-1	-	CAWSVLQNTEAFF	TGTGCCTGGAGTGTACTACAGAACACTGAAGCTTTCTTT
TRBD1	TRBV7-9	TRBJ1-6	-	CASSTGQGNSPLHF	TGTGCCAGCAGCACGGGACAGGGGAATTCACCCCTCCACTTT
-	TRBV2	TRBJ2-3	-	CAKRRVDSTDTQYF	TGTGCTAAGCGGCGGGTAGATAGCACAGATACGCAGTATTTT
TRBD1	TRBV7-2	TRBJ1-1	-	CASSSDRVWNTEAFF	TGTGCCAGCAGCTCGGACAGGGTCTGGAACACTGAAGCTTTCTTT
-	TRBV7-8	TRBJ2-5	-	CASSLSTGLHPGTQYF	TGTGCCAGCAGCTTATCGACGGGACTCCACCCGGGGACCCAGTACTTC
-	TRBV4-1	TRBJ1-2	-	CASSQGSVETGYTF	TGCGCCAGCAGCCAAGGTTCCGTGGAGACTGGCTACACCTTC
TRBD1	TRBV6-5	TRBJ1-5	-	CASRETGESQPQHF	TGTGCCAGCAGGGAGACAGGGGAATCCCAGCCCCAGCATTTT
TRBD1	TRBV27	TRBJ2-2	-	CASSLAGGYTGELFF	TGTGCCAGCAGCCTCGCAGGGGGCTACACCGGGGAGCTGTTTTTT
TRBD2	TRBV4-1	TRBJ2-2	-	CASSPQLAGNTGELFF	TGCGCCAGCAGCCCCCAACTAGCGGGGAACACCGGGGAGCTGTTTTTT
-	TRBV5-1	TRBJ2-5	few	CASTHGFGQGGGTQYF	-
TRBD2	TRBV5-1	TRBJ2-7	few	CASSLAIAGGPNEQYF	TGCGCCAGCAGCTTGGCTATAGCGGGAGGGCCGAACGAGCAGTACTTC
TRBD1	TRBV9	TRBJ1-2	-	CASSFGQGNYGYTF	TGTGCCAGCAGCTTTGGACAGGGTAACTATGGCTACACCTTC
TRBD1	TRBV5-5	TRBJ1-4	-	CASSSGQLNEKLFF	TGTGCCAGCAGCTCGGGACAGCTTAATGAAAAACTGTTTTTT
TRBD1	TRBV7-3	TRBJ1-1	-	CASSLGQGRAFF	TGTGCCAGCAGCCTGGGACAGGGTCGAGCTTTCTTT
-	TRBV7-3	TRBJ2-1	-	CASSSQVLNEQFF	TGTGCCAGCAGCTCTCAGGTCCTTAATGAGCAGTTCTTC
-	TRBV7-6	TRBJ1-2	-	CASSLREGGYGYTF	TGTGCCAGCAGCCTCCGGGAGGGAGGGTATGGCTACACCTTC
TRBD2	TRBV4-2	TRBJ2-5	few	CASSQVLTGRETQYF	TGTGCCAGCAGCCAAGTTTTGACCGGGAGGGAGACCCAGTACTTC
-	TRBV29-1	TRBJ1-1	-	CSAAAGDTEAFF	TGCAGCGCCGCTGCAGGGGACACTGAAGCTTTCTTT
TRBD1	TRBV5-4	TRBJ1-1	-	CASSSNYRGRTEAFF	TGTGCCAGCAGCTCAAATTACAGGGGGCGGACTGAAGCTTTCTTT
-	TRBV5-1	TRBJ2-2	-	CATRPGGTGELFF	TGCGCCACCCGCCCCGGGGGAACCGGGGAGCTGTTTTTT
TRBD2	TRBV6-6	TRBJ2-1	-	CASSSGLAGSYNEQFF	TGTGCCAGCAGTTCAGGACTAGCGGGCAGCTACAATGAGCAGTTCTTC
TRBD2	TRBV7-9	TRBJ2-3	-	CASSLVAGEADTQYF	TGTGCCAGCAGCTTAGTAGCGGGGGAAGCAGATACGCAGTATTTT
TRBD1	TRBV6-1	TRBJ2-6	once	CASIQGKSGANVLTF	TGTGCCAGCATACAGGGGAAGTCTGGGGCCAACGTCCTGACTTTC
-	TRBV9	TRBJ1-4	-	CASSVPGAGEKLFF	TGTGCCAGCAGCGTACCAGGGGCGGGTGAAAAACTGTTTTTT
-	TRBV29-1	TRBJ1-2	-	CSVEDGHGYTF	TGCAGCGTTGAAGATGGCCATGGCTACACCTTC
TRBD1	TRBV6-5	TRBJ1-2	-	CASSADRVYGYTF	TGTGCCAGCAGCGCTGACAGGGTCTATGGCTACACCTTC
-	TRBV2	TRBJ1-2	-	CASSEVPNAGYTF	TGTGCCAGCAGTGAAGTTCCTAATGCTGGCTACACCTTC
TRBD1	TRBV4-2	TRBJ2-2	few	CASSQEEAGGNTGELFF	TGTGCCAGCAGCCAAGAAGAGGCAGGGGGGAACACCGGGGAGCTGTTTTTT
TRBD1	TRBV9	TRBJ2-6	-	CASSLGQGAGANVLTF	TGTGCCAGCAGCCTCGGACAGGGGGCTGGGGCCAACGTCCTGACTTTC
TRBD2	TRBV7-3	TRBJ2-3	-	CASSQTSRSTDTQYF	TGTGCCAGCAGTCAGACTAGCAGAAGCACAGATACGCAGTATTTT
TRBD2	TRBV27	TRBJ2-3	-	CASSSKTSGSGDTQYF	TGTGCCAGCAGTTCAAAGACTAGCGGGAGTGGAGATACGCAGTATTTT
TRBD1	TRBV30	TRBJ1-5	-	CAWRDRGNQPQHF	TGTGCCTGGAGGGACAGGGGCAATCAGCCCCAGCATTTT
TRBD1	TRBV6-5	TRBJ1-5	once	CASSTQGADQPQHF	TGTGCCAGCAGTACACAGGGGGCCGATCAGCCCCAGCATTTT
TRBD1	TRBV5-8	TRBJ1-1	few	CASSLPRTGEDTEAFF	TGTGCCAGCAGCTTACCGAGGACAGGCGAGGACACTGAAGCTTTCTTT
-	TRBV30	TRBJ1-5	-	CAWSVHIGEGLGNQPQHF	TGTGCCTGGAGTGTACACATAGGGGAGGGTCTAGGAAATCAGCCCCAGCATTTT